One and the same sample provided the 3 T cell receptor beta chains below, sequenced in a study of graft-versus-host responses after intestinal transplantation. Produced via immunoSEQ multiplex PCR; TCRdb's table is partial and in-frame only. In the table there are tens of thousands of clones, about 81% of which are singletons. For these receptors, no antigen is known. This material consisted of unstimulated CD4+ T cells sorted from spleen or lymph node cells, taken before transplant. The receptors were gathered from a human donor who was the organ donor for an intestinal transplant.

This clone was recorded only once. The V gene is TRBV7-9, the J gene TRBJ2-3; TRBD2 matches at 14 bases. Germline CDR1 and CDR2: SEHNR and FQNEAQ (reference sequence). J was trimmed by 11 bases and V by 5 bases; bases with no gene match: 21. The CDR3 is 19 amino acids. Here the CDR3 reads CASSAVTSGRGDYIEGQYF. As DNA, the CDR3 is TGTGCCAGCAGCGCCGTGACTAGCGGGAGGGGCGATTATATAGAGGGGCAGTATTTT.

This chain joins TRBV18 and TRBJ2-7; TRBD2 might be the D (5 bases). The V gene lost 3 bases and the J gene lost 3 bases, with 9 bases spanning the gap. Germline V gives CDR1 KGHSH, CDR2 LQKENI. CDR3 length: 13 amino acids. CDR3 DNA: TGTGCCAGCTCACCCCACGGACTCTACGAGCAGTACTTC. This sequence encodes CASSPHGLYEQYF.

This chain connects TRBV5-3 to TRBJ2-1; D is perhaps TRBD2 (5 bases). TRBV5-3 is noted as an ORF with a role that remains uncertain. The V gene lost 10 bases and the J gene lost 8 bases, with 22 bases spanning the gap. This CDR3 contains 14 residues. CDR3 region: CARPEDSLVYEQFF. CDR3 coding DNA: TGTGCCCGCCCAGAGGACTCCCTAGTGTATGAGCAGTTCTTC.